This TCR beta chain was profiled in a study of cytomegalovirus exposure and HLA in healthy donors. The CDR3 loop spans 13 amino acids. The germline V gene encodes CDR1 MDHEN and CDR2 SYDVKM. Deletions cut 2 bases from V and 5 bases from J, with 7 bases between. As concerns this clone: Its cognate antigen is unknown. The sample contains more than one DNA sequence encoding this CDR3.

Study-wide findings and caveats: A classifier reportedly called cytomegalovirus status with high sensitivity and specificity. Later analysis revealed greater clonal expansion in HLA-associated TCR beta chains than in equally common others.

The PCR ran on 60 Vbeta and 13 Jbeta primers. The table came from immunoSEQ multiplex PCR; TCRdb's copy has only in-frame clones and leaves some out. The table shows some 120,000 clones, with 70% to 80% occurring only once. V and J are TRBV28 and TRBJ1-5; D not resolved. The sample taken for sequencing was PBMCs. This TCR came from a man in his thirties or forties in good health and CMV-seronegative. The CDR3 region has the DNA TGTGCCAGCAGTTTACCCCCAGATCAGCCCCAGCATTTT. This codes for CASSLPPDQPQHF. Filled out from reference TRBV28 and TRBJ1-5, the complete variable domain reads DVKVTQSSRYLVKRTGEKVFLECVQDMDHENMFWYRQDPGLGLRLIYFSYDVKMKEKGDIPEGYSVSREKKERFSLILESASTNQTSMYLCASSLPPDQPQHFGDGTRLSIL.